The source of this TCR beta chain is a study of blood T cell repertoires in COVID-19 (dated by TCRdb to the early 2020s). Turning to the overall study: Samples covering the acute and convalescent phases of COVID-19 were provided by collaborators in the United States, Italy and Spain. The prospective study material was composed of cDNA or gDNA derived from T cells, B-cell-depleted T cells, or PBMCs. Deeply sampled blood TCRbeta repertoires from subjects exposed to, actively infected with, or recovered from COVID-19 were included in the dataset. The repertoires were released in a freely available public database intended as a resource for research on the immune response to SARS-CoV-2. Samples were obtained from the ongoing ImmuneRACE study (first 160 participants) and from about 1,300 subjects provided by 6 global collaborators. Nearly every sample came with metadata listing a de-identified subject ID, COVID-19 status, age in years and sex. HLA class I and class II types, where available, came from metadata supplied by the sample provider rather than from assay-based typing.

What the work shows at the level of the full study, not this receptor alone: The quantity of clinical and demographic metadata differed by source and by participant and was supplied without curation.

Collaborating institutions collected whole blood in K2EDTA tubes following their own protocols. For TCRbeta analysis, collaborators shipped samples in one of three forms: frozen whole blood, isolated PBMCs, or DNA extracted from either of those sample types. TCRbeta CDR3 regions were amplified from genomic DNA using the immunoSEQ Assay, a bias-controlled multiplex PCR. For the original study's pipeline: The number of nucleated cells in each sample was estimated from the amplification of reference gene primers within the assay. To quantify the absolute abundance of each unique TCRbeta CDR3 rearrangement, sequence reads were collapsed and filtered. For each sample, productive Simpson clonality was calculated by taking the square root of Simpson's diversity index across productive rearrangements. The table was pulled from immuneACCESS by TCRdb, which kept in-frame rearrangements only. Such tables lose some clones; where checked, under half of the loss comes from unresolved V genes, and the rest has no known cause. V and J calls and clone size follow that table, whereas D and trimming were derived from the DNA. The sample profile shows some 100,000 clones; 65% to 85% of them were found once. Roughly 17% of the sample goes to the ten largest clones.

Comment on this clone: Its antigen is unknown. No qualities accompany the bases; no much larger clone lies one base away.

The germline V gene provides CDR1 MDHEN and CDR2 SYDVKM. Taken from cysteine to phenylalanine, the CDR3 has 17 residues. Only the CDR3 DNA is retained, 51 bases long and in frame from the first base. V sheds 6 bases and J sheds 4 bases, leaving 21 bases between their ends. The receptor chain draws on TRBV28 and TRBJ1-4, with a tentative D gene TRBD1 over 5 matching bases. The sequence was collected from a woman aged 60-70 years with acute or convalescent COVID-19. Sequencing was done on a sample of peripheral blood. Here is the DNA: TGTGCCAGCAGAGAACTCTCCGGGCAGGGCCATAATGAAAAACTGTTTTTT. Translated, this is CASRELSGQGHNEKLFF.